Relative to its sample, the clone carrying this T cell receptor beta chain is medium-sized. The antigen is undetermined. Between the trimmed V and J ends, which lost 0 bases and 1 base, there was a span of 9 bases. Germline loops: CDR1 ENHRY, CDR2 SYGVKD. CDR3 length: 15 amino acids. This record comes from a study of CD8+CD57+ T cells in acquired aplastic anemia. Study details: CD4+ and CD8+ cells, once sorted, gave DNA averaging approximately 3 ug. General observations from the study: Patients and healthy controls showed no significant CD8+ Simpson's diversity difference. Twenty-nine shared CD8+ CDR3s appeared highly expressed within patients' immunodominant clones.

Profiling that covered TCR beta VDJ and CDR3 relied on genomic DNA as its template. TCRdb re-derived calls from the reads in MiXCR, one entry per CDR3 protein. The sample lists fewer than 70,000 distinct CDR3 sequences; 54% were seen once. This TCR derives from a human donor in good health, serving as a control. The V gene is TRBV10-3, the J gene TRBJ1-1; D uncertain. Sequenced: sorted CD4+, CD8+, or CD8+CD57+ T cells (not recorded which) from PBMCs. CDR3 sequence: CAISESLDENTEAFF. The CDR3 coding sequence is TGTGCCATCAGTGAGTCGCTGGACGAGAACACTGAAGCTTTCTTT.